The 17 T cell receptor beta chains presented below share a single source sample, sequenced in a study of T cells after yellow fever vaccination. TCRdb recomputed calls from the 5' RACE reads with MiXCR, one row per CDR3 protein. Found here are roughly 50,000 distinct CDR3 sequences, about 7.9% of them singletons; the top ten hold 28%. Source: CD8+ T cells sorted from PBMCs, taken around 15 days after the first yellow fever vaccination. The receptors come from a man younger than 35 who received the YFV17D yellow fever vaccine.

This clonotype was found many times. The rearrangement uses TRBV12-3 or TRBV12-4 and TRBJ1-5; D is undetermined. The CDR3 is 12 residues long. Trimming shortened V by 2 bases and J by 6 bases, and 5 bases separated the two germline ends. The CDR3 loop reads CASSLYGQPQHF. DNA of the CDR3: TGTGCCAGCAGTTTATACGGTCAGCCCCAGCATTTT.

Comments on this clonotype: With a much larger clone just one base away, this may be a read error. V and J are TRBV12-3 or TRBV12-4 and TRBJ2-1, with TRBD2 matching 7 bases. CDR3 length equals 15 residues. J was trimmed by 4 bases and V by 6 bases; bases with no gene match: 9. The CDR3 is CASRSGAAGYNEQFF. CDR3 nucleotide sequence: TGTGCCAGCAGGAGCGGGGCGGCGGGTTACAATGAGCAGTTCTTC.

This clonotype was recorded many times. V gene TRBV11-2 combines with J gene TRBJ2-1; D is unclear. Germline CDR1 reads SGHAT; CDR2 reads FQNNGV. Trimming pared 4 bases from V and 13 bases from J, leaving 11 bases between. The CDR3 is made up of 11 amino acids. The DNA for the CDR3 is TGTGCCAGCAGCTCTTCGGAACCTCAGTTCTTC. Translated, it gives CASSSSEPQFF.

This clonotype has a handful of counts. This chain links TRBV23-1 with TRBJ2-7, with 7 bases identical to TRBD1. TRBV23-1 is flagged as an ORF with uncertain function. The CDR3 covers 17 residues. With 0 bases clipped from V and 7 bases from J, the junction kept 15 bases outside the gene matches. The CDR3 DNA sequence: TGCGCCAGCAGTCAATCCGCGACAGGGAGCTACTTTGGAGAGCAGTACGTC. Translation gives CASSQSATGSYFGEQYV.

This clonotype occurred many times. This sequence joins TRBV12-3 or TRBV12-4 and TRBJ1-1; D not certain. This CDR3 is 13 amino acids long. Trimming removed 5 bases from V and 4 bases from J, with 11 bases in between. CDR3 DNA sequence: TGTGCCAGCAGTCGACTAGGGAGCACTGAAGCTTTCTTT. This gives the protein CASSRLGSTEAFF.

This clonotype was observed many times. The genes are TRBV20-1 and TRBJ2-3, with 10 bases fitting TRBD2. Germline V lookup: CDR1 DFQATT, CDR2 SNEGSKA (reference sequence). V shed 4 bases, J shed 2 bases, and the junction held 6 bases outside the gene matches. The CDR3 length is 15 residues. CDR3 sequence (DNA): TGCAGTGCTAACCCCGGGACTAGCGCCACAGATACGCAGTATTTT. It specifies CSANPGTSATDTQYF.

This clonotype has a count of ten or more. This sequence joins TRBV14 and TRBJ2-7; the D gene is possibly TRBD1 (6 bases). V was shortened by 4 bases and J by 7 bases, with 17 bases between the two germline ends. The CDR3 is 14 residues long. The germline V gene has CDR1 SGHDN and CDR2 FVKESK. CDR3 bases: TGTGCCAGCAGCCGAACAGGGTTAGGTCAAGAGCAGTACGTC. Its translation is CASSRTGLGQEQYV.

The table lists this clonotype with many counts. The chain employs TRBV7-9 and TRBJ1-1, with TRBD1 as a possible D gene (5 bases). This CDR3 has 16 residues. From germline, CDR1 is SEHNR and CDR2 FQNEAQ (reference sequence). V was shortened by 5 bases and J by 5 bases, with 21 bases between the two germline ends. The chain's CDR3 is CASSPPVTGERTEAFF. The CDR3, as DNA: TGTGCCAGCAGCCCCCCCGTAACGGGGGAGAGGACTGAAGCTTTCTTT.

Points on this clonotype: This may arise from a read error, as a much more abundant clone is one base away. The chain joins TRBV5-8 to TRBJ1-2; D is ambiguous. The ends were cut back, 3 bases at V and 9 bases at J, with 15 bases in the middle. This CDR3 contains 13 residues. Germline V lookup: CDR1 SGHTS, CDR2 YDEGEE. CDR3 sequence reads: CASSYREGVSYTF. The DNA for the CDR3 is TGTGCCAGCAGCTACAGAGAGGGCGTGAGCTACACCTTC.

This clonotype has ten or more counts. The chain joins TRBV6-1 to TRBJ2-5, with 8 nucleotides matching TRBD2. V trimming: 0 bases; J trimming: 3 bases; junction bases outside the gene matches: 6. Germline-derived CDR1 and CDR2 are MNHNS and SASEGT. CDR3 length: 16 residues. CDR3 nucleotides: TGTGCCAGCAGTGAAGCGATCGGTAGCGGGGAAGAGACCCAGTACTTC. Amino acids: CASSEAIGSGEETQYF.

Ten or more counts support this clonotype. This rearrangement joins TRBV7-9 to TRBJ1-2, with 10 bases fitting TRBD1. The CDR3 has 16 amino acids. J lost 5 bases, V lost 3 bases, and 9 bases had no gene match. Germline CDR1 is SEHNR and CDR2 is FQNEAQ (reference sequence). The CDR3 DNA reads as TGTGCCAGCAGCTTCCCACGACAGGGGGCAGGGTATGGCTACACCTTC. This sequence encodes CASSFPRQGAGYGYTF. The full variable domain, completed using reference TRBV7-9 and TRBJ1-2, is DTGVSQNPRHKITKRGQNVTFRCDPISEHNRLYWYRQTLGQGPEFLTYFQNEAQLEKSRLLSDRFSAERPKGSFSTLEIQRTEQGDSAMYLCASSFPRQGAGYGYTFGSGTRLTVV.

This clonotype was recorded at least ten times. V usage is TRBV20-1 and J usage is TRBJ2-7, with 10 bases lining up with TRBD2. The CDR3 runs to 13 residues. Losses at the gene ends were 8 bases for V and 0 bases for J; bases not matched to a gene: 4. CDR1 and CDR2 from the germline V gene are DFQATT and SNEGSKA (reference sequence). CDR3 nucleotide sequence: TGCAGTCTACGGACTAGCGGCTCCTACGAGCAGTACTTC. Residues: CSLRTSGSYEQYF.

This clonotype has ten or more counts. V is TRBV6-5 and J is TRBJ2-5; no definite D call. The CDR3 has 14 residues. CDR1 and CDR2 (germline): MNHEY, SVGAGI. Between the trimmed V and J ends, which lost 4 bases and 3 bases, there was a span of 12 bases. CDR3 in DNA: TGTGCCAGCAGTTCTCTTTGGGGAAAAGAGACCCAGTACTTC. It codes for CASSSLWGKETQYF.

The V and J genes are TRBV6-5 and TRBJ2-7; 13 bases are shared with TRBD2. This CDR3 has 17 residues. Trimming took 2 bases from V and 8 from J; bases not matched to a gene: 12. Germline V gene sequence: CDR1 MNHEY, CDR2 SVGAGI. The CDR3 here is CASSYPGLAGDQRKQYV. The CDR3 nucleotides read TGTGCCAGCAGTTACCCCGGACTAGCGGGGGATCAACGCAAGCAGTACGTC.

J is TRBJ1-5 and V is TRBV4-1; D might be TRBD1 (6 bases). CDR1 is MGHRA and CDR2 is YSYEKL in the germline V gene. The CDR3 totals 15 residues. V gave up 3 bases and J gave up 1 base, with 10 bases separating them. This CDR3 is CASSHRTVSNQPQHF. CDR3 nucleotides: TGCGCCAGCAGCCATCGGACAGTGAGCAATCAGCCCCAGCATTTT.

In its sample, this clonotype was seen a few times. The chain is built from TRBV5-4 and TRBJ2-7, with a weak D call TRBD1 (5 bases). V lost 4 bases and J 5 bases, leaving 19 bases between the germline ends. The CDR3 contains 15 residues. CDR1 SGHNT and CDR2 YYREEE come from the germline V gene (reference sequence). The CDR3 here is CASSPPEGAPNEQYF. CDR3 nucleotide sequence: TGTGCCAGCAGCCCCCCCGAAGGGGCCCCTAACGAGCAGTACTTC.

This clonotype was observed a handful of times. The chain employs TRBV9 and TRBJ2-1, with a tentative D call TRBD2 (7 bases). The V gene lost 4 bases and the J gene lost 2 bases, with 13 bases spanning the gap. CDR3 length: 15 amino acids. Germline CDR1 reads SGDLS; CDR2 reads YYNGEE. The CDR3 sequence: CASSRGGVPYNEQFF. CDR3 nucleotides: TGTGCCAGCAGCAGAGGGGGGGTTCCCTACAATGAGCAGTTCTTC.